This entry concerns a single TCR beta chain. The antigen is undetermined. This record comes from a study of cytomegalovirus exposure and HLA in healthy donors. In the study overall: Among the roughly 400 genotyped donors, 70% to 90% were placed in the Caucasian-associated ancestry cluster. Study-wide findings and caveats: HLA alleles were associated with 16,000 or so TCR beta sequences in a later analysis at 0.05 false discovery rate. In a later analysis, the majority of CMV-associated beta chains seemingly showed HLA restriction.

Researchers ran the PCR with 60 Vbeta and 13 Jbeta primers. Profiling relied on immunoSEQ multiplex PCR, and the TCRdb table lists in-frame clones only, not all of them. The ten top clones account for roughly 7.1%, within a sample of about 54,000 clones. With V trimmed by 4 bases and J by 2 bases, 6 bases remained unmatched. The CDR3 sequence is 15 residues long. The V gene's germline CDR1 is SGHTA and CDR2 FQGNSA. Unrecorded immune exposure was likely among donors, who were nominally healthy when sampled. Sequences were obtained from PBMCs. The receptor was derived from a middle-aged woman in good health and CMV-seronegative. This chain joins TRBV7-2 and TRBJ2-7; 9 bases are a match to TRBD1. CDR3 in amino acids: CASSSSGTGTYEQYF. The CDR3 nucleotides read TGTGCCAGCAGCTCCTCCGGGACAGGGACCTACGAGCAGTACTTC.